This T cell receptor beta chain was documented in a study of long-term antiretroviral therapy in people with HIV. Study-level results: Even long-term ART left TRB diversity below transplant donor controls, despite gains. Blood in the study was drawn between the mid-2000s and the late 2010s, possibly under older ART regimens, which may be less effective than current ones.

Germline lookup yields CDR1 ENHRY and CDR2 SYGVKD. This CDR3 has 11 amino acids. V lost 7 bases and J lost 3, with 6 bases in between. With regard to this clone: Its antigen is not known.

With survey level as its setting, the immunoSEQ assay was v3.0. The study targeted about 40,000-55,000 T-cell genomes per sample in sequencing. Method: immunoSEQ multiplex PCR; TCRdb's copy keeps in-frame clones and lacks some. The profile shows 15,000 to 20,000 clones, around 95% of them singletons. Without exception, participants with HIV were treated in the United States. This sequence was found in a man in his thirties or forties with HIV. The sequenced sample was unsorted PBMCs, obtained around 10 years after starting antiretroviral therapy. This chain connects TRBV10-3 to TRBJ1-2; D not resolved. The DNA for the CDR3 is TGTGCCATCAAAGGAGACTATGGCTACACCTTC. It specifies CAIKGDYGYTF.